This T cell receptor beta chain came from a study of identical twins. Overall study findings and caveats: Twins' excess sharing was less marked for out-of-frame beta sequences. Abundant beta clonotypes from cord blood had fewer insertions, unlike memory repertoires, which showed none.

This clonotype showed up just a few times. Its specificity is unknown. One entry per CDR3 protein results from TCRdb running MiXCR on the 5' RACE reads. The repertoire holds roughly 1.6 million distinct CDR3 sequences, with around a third as singletons. CDR1 is ENHRY, CDR2 SYGVKD, per germline. The trim removed 10 bases at V and 0 bases at J, leaving 10 bases unmatched. CDR3 length equals 15 residues. The specimen was cord blood. The chain recombines TRBV10-3 with TRBJ2-7; TRBD2 matches at 9 bases. The sequence came from a newborn girl in good health. CDR3 bases: TGTGCCACAGAAACGGGACTAGCCCACTCCTACGAGCAGTACTTC. Its protein is CATETGLAHSYEQYF.